Described below is a single TCR beta chain sequence and its context. No cognate antigen has been identified for it. No clone much larger than this one lies a single base away; base qualities are absent. Enrolling through a virtual design, the prospective study's participants ranged in age from about 18 to 89 years and lived across about two dozen United States geographic areas. In the prospective study, cohorts were assigned on the basis of participant-reported clinical history obtained from a screening survey and a study questionnaire. Each participant in the prospective study had whole blood, serum and a nasopharyngeal or oropharyngeal swab collected by mobile phlebotomists. Participants in the prospective study had the option to provide additional blood draws and questionnaires over a roughly 2-month period. Before DNA extraction, blood samples from the prospective study were shipped at room temperature or frozen.

Reading the germline V gene (reference sequence) gives CDR1 LGHDT and CDR2 YNNKEL. V is pruned by 1 base and J by 13 bases, leaving 6 bases of the junction without a gene match. From cysteine to phenylalanine, the CDR3 is 12 amino acids long. The entry retains the CDR3 DNA only, 36 bases that are in frame from base 1. This entry comes from a study of blood T cell repertoires in COVID-19 (dated by TCRdb to about 2020). Study-wide context: Collaborator samples came from the United States, Italy and Spain and covered acute and convalescent phases of COVID-19. The samples were drawn from two sources: the first 160 participants of the ongoing ImmuneRACE study, and 1,200 or so subjects contributed by 6 global collaborators. Where available, HLA class I and class II types were taken from metadata supplied by the sample provider and were not determined by assay-based typing. The repertoires were made available in a free public database intended to serve as a resource for research on the immune response to SARS-CoV-2. The material from the prospective study consisted of cDNA or gDNA derived from T cells, B-cell-depleted T cells, or PBMCs. Sample metadata almost always included a de-identified subject ID, COVID-19 status, age in years and sex. The dataset comprised deeply sampled blood TCRbeta repertoires from subjects exposed to, actively infected with, or recovered from COVID-19.

The full study reports these points: Clinical and demographic metadata were provided uncurated, with the amount varying by source and participant.

TCRbeta CDR3 regions were amplified from genomic DNA by means of the immunoSEQ Assay, a bias-controlled multiplex PCR. On the authors' methods: Nucleated cell counts per sample were estimated from amplification of reference gene primers within the assay. Sequence reads were collapsed and filtered to measure the absolute abundance of every unique TCRbeta CDR3 rearrangement. For each sample, productive Simpson clonality was calculated by taking the square root of Simpson's diversity index across productive rearrangements. TCRdb re-hosts the immuneACCESS table, in-frame sequences only. Its copies lack some clones; in the studies checked, an unresolved V gene accounts for under half of them, and the cause for the rest is not known. Clone size and the V and J calls come from that table; the DNA yielded D and trimming. The sample yields under 500,000 clones; approximately 90% were counted once. The ten largest make up just under 2% of the sample.

This sequence was found in a woman younger than 35 with acute COVID-19. The sequenced sample consisted of PBMCs or T cells enriched from blood (not recorded which). The chain is encoded by TRBV3-1 (or the pseudogene TRBV3-2) joined to TRBJ1-2; 7 junctional bases match TRBD1. Read as DNA, the sequence is TGTGCCAGCAGCCAAGGGGGCAGGGGGTTCACCTTC. It encodes CASSQGGRGFTF.